Sequencing of this TCR beta chain was carried out in a study of OX40 agonist ivuxolimab in advanced cancers. This clone was detected a few times. From germline, CDR1 is SGHTA and CDR2 FQGNSA. Trimming shortened V by 1 base and J by 1 base, and 10 bases separated the two germline ends. CDR3 length equals 15 residues. Method: immunoSEQ multiplex PCR; TCRdb's copy keeps in-frame clones and lacks some. The table lists 90,000 to 100,000 clones, about nine tenths of them singletons. The J gene is TRBJ2-5, the V gene TRBV7-2; no clear D. Sequences were derived from CD4+ or CD8+ T cells sorted from blood, sampled in a trial of the OX40 agonist ivuxolimab. The TCR comes from an adult with an advanced solid tumor such as melanoma, head and neck, liver or kidney cancer. The CDR3 region has the DNA TGTGCCAGCAGCTTAGGTTACTGGGGCCAAGAGACCCAGTACTTC. Translated, it gives CASSLGYWGQETQYF.